This T cell receptor beta chain appears in the sequencing data of a study of blood T cell repertoires in COVID-19. Overall study context: Spain, Italy and the United States supplied samples that represented acute and convalescent COVID-19.

The CDR3 runs 15 residues. V was clipped by 3 bases and J by 2 bases; unmatched bases: 6. The V gene's germline CDR1 is DFQATT and CDR2 SNEGSKA (reference sequence). Profiled with immunoSEQ multiplex PCR; TCRdb holds only in-frame clones, not every one. Of some 300,000 clones listed, about 87% were seen once; the top ten hold approximately 6.5%. The origin of this receptor is a woman between 45 and 60 years old with COVID-19, enrolled during active disease. Sequencing was performed on peripheral blood. The chain uses TRBV20-1 and TRBJ2-3; 9 nucleotides line up with TRBD2. In nucleotides, the CDR3 is TGCAGTGCTAGTAGTCTAGCGGGGAACACAGATACGCAGTATTTT. This sequence encodes CSASSLAGNTDTQYF.